Below, one T cell receptor (beta chain) is given with its context. The data originate from a study of blood T cell repertoires in COVID-19. Study background: The analysed material was cDNA or gDNA that came from T cells, B-cell-depleted T cells, or PBMCs.

In germline, CDR1 is MDHEN, CDR2 SYDVKM. This CDR3 is built from 14 residues. V lost 3 bases to trimming and J lost 7 bases; unmatched junction nucleotides: 5. Data came from immunoSEQ multiplex PCR; TCRdb stores just in-frame clones and leaves some out. The profile covers about 270,000 clones, with 88% appearing a single time and approximately 1% taken by the ten largest. Participants' own reports of clinical history determined their cohort assignment. The sample consisted of PBMCs or T cells enriched from blood (not recorded which). The chain is built from TRBV28 and TRBJ1-4; 7 positions match TRBD1. This TCR was recovered from a woman aged 25 to 39 who had recovered from COVID-19. The CDR3 loop reads CASSFSGTVEKLFF. The CDR3 DNA is TGTGCCAGCAGTTTTTCCGGGACAGTTGAAAAACTGTTTTTT.